This T cell receptor beta chain appears in the sequencing data of a study of early T cells in non-severe SARS-CoV-2 infection. Study information: Alpha and beta chains were unpaired, from unsorted whole-blood bulk RNA.

Researchers attached unique molecular identifiers to individual cDNA molecules. One entry per CDR3 protein, called by TCRdb with MiXCR from the 5' RACE reads. The profile shows about 97,000 distinct CDR3 sequences, around 10% of them singletons. V was shortened by 7 bases and J by 3 bases, with 10 bases between the two germline ends. The CDR3 totals 13 residues. Germline V gene lookup returns CDR1 MNHNS and CDR2 SASEGT. The specimen was whole blood, collected at baseline. This clonotype was obtained from an adult who was a healthcare worker with PCR-confirmed SARS-CoV-2 infection or an uninfected control (not recorded which). The V call is TRBV6-1, the J call TRBJ2-1; D uncertain. The CDR3 sequence is CASMRTVYNEQFF. CDR3 DNA sequence: TGTGCCAGCATGCGGACGGTCTACAATGAGCAGTTCTTC.